The 11 T cell receptor beta chains below all came from one sample that was sequenced in a study of OX40 agonist ivuxolimab in advanced cancers. Sequenced by immunoSEQ multiplex PCR; TCRdb stores in-frame clones only, minus some. In the table there are some 60,000 clones, 85% to 90% of which are singletons. Here the sequenced sample was CD4+ or CD8+ T cells sorted from blood, taken in a trial of the OX40 agonist ivuxolimab. The receptors were sampled from an adult with an advanced solid tumor such as melanoma, head and neck, liver or kidney cancer.

The chain couples TRBV4-1 to TRBJ2-3, with D unclear. Per germline, CDR1 MGHRA and CDR2 YSYEKL. V lost 4 bases to trimming and J lost 0 bases, with 14 bases between them. The CDR3 is made up of 16 amino acids. For the CDR3, the DNA is TGCGCCAGCAGCCCCCGGGCGATCTCTAGCACAGATACGCAGTATTTT. It yields the protein CASSPRAISSTDTQYF.

V is TRBV4-1 and J is TRBJ1-5, with D unclear. V lost 1 base and J lost 7, with 5 bases in between. The germline V gene encodes CDR1 MGHRA and CDR2 YSYEKL. The CDR3 length is 12 residues. CDR3 coding DNA: TGCGCCAGCAGCCAAGGGGGACAGCCCCAGCATTTT. This gives the protein CASSQGGQPQHF.

The chain recombines TRBV11-2 with TRBJ1-1; no definite D call. In germline, CDR1 is SGHAT, CDR2 FQNNGV. V lost 3 bases and J 5 bases, leaving 13 bases between the germline ends. The CDR3 is 14 residues long. The CDR3 protein is CASSFGLRGTEAFF. The CDR3 DNA reads as TGTGCCAGCAGCTTCGGCCTACGCGGGACTGAAGCTTTCTTT.

The chain links TRBV4-2 to TRBJ1-6; the D is unclear. CDR1 and CDR2 from the germline V gene are LGHNA and YNFKEQ. V was cut by 4 bases and J by 7 bases, with 14 bases left in between. The CDR3 has 15 amino acids. The CDR3: CASSLRWDQNSPLHF. The CDR3 DNA is TGTGCCAGCAGCCTCCGGTGGGATCAAAATTCACCCCTCCACTTT.

The chain combines TRBV19 with TRBJ2-5; no reliable D call. The CDR3 totals 12 residues. Per germline, CDR1 LNHDA and CDR2 SQIVND (reference sequence). With 6 bases removed from V and 5 bases from J, the gap between germline ends came to 10 bases. CDR3 coding DNA: TGTGCCAGTAGATCTTTGGGGGAGACCCAGTACTTC. It translates to CASRSLGETQYF. Supplemented by reference TRBV19 and TRBJ2-5, the full variable domain reads DGGITQSPKYLFRKEGQNVTLSCEQNLNHDAMYWYRQDPGQGLRLIYYSQIVNDFQKGDIAEGYSVSREKKESFPLTVTSAQKNPTAFYLCASRSLGETQYFGPGTRLLVL.

The J gene is TRBJ2-7, the V gene TRBV18, with 10 bases matching TRBD2. CDR3 length: 15 amino acids. Germline CDR1 reads KGHSH; CDR2 reads LQKENI. Germline trimming cut 0 bases from V and 3 bases from J; bases unmatched to any gene: 2. CDR3 in DNA: TGTGCCAGCTCACCACCGGCTAGCGGGGGCTACGAGCAGTACTTC. This gives the protein CASSPPASGGYEQYF.

The chain couples TRBV5-6 to TRBJ1-6; possibly TRBD1 for D (5 bases). Germline V gene lookup returns CDR1 SGHDT and CDR2 YYEEEE. The CDR3 has 14 residues. Trimming removed 4 bases from V and 6 bases from J, with 11 bases in between. CDR3 sequence reads: CASSGGPSNSPLHF. CDR3 sequence (DNA): TGTGCCAGCAGCGGGGGACCCTCTAATTCACCCCTCCACTTT.

V gene TRBV6-1 combines with J gene TRBJ2-7; TRBD1 agrees at 9 bases. Per germline, CDR1 MNHNS and CDR2 SASEGT. J lost 5 bases, V lost 5 bases, and 10 bases had no gene match. The CDR3 length is 15 residues. The CDR3 loop reads CASSPTGGKTHEQYF. The DNA of the CDR3 is TGTGCCAGCAGTCCCACAGGGGGCAAGACCCACGAGCAGTACTTC.

The chain recombines TRBV6-1 with TRBJ2-2, with D possibly TRBD2 on 6 matching bases. Trimming removed 4 bases from V and 10 bases from J, with 16 bases in between. This CDR3 comprises 14 residues. The germline gives CDR1 MNHNS, CDR2 SASEGT. The CDR3 DNA sequence: TGTGCCAGCAGTGGGGGCGGGACTGATGAGGAGCTGTTTTTT. Translating gives CASSGGGTDEELFF.

The rearrangement uses TRBV4-2 and TRBJ2-6; a weak D match, TRBD2 (5 bases). The CDR3 is made up of 17 amino acids. Trimming pared 3 bases from V and 2 bases from J, leaving 14 bases between. Germline CDR1 reads LGHNA; CDR2 reads YNFKEQ. The CDR3, as DNA: TGTGCCAGCAGCCAGGACCCGGGGAGCGCTGGGGCCAACGTCCTGACTTTC. Translation gives CASSQDPGSAGANVLTF.

The chain employs TRBV15 and TRBJ2-7; the D gene is possibly TRBD1 (6 bases). V was cut by 3 bases and J by 0 bases, with 15 bases left in between. The CDR3 covers 16 residues. Germline V CDR1 and CDR2: LNHNV, YYDKDF (reference sequence). In DNA, the CDR3 is TGTGCCACCAGCAGGGGGGCAGGACCTTACTCCTACGAGCAGTACTTC. Protein product: CATSRGAGPYSYEQYF.